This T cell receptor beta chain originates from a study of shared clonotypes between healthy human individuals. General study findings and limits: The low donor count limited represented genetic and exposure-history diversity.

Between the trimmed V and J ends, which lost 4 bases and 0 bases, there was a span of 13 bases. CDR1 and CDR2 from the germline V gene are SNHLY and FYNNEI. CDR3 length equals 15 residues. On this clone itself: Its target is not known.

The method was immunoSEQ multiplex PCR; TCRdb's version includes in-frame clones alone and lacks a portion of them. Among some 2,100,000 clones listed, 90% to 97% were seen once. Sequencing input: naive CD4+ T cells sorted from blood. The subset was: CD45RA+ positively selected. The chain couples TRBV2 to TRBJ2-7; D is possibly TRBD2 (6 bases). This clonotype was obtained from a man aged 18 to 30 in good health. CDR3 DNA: TGTGCCAGCAGTGGGACTACCGCCCTCTCCTACGAGCAGTACTTC. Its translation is CASSGTTALSYEQYF. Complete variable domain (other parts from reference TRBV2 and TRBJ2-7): EPEVTQTPSHQVTQMGQEVILRCVPISNHLYFYWYRQILGQKVEFLVSFYNNEISEKSEIFDDQFSVERPDGSNFTLKIRSTKLEDSAMYFCASSGTTALSYEQYFGPGTRLTVT.